The 16 T cell receptor beta chains reported below all come from one sample, sequenced in a study of blood T cell repertoires in COVID-19. Repertoires were generated with immunoSEQ multiplex PCR, while TCRdb's copy carries only in-frame clones and drops some. Here the sample spans about 68,000 clones, around 86% being singletons. Sample: peripheral blood. All receptors come from a man aged 30 to 39 with acute or convalescent COVID-19.

The J gene is TRBJ1-6, the V gene TRBV5-8; TRBD1 matches 10 bases. The CDR3 totals 14 residues. The V and J ends lost 1 base and 12 bases, in that order; junction bases with no gene match: 4. Germline V lookup: CDR1 SGHTS, CDR2 YDEGEE. CDR3 sequence reads: CASSLRDRGIPLHF. The CDR3, as DNA: TGTGCCAGCAGCTTGAGGGACAGGGGTATACCCCTCCACTTT.

A few counts support this clone. The chain links TRBV5-4 to TRBJ2-7; 10 bases are a match to TRBD2. Per germline, CDR1 SGHNT and CDR2 YYREEE (reference sequence). This CDR3 is built from 17 residues. V lost 4 bases and J lost 4; bases outside the gene matches: 14. The CDR3 nucleotides read TGTGCCAGCAGCCCGAGCCCCCCCACTAGCGGGACTTACGAGCAGTACTTC. It codes for CASSPSPPTSGTYEQYF. The complete variable domain, with remaining parts taken from reference TRBV5-4 and TRBJ2-7, reads ETGVTQSPTHLIKTRGQQVTLRCSSQSGHNTVSWYQQALGQGPQFIFQYYREEENGRGNFPPRFSGLQFPNYSSELNVNALELDDSALYLCASSPSPPTSGTYEQYFGPGTRLTVT.

This rearrangement joins TRBV12-3 or TRBV12-4 to TRBJ1-1, with TRBD1 matching over 8 bases. Trimming took 6 bases from V and 5 from J; bases not matched to a gene: 5. This CDR3 has 13 residues. The CDR3 reads CASSPDRGTEAFF. CDR3 nucleotide sequence: TGTGCCAGCAGCCCCGACAGGGGAACTGAAGCTTTCTTT.

The rearrangement joins TRBV15 to TRBJ2-5; 8 bases are shared with TRBD1. Germline lookup yields CDR1 LNHNV and CDR2 YYDKDF (reference sequence). The ends lost 2 bases at V and 2 bases at J; junction bases unmatched: 7. This CDR3 comprises 16 residues. The CDR3 region is CATSRPGQGPQETQYF. The CDR3 nucleotides are TGTGCCACCAGCAGACCAGGACAGGGTCCACAAGAGACCCAGTACTTC.

The table lists this clone with a few counts. In DNA, the CDR3 is TGTGCCAGCAGCTTAGAGAGAGGGCCGTCCACCGGGGAGCTGTTTTTT. Encoded protein: CASSLERGPSTGELFF. The chain joins TRBV7-9 to TRBJ2-2; perhaps TRBD2 as D (5 bases). Germline V gene sequence: CDR1 SEHNR, CDR2 FQNEAQ (reference sequence). This CDR3 has 16 amino acids. V lost 1 base to trimming and J lost 4 bases, with 13 bases between them. Filled out from reference TRBV7-9 and TRBJ2-2, the complete variable domain reads DTGVSQNPRHKITKRGQNVTFRCDPISEHNRLYWYRQTLGQGPEFLTYFQNEAQLEKSRLLSDRFSAERPKGSFSTLEIQRTEQGDSAMYLCASSLERGPSTGELFFGEGSRLTVL.

This clone is a singleton in its sample. The chain couples TRBV19 to TRBJ2-5; 7 positions agree with TRBD2. The CDR3 contains 13 residues. Losses at the gene ends were 7 bases for V and 1 base for J; bases not matched to a gene: 3. The germline V gene encodes CDR1 LNHDA and CDR2 SQIVND (reference sequence). The CDR3 protein is CASTPSGQETQYF. As DNA, the CDR3 is TGTGCCAGTACTCCTAGCGGCCAAGAGACCCAGTACTTC.

The J gene is TRBJ2-1, the V gene TRBV21-1; the table calls TRBD1, which could not be checked here. TRBV21-1 is a known pseudogene. The CDR3 has 13 residues. CDR3 in amino acids: CASSRTGINEQFF. CDR3 DNA sequence: TGTGCCAGCAGCAGGACAGGGATCAATGAGCAGTTCTTC.

This chain connects TRBV6-5 to TRBJ2-7, with D tentatively TRBD2 (5 bases). In germline, CDR1 is MNHEY, CDR2 SVGAGI. V lost 10 bases and J lost 2, with 15 bases in between. This CDR3 region has 13 residues. The CDR3 loop reads CATGIASTYEQYF. The CDR3, as DNA: TGTGCCACGGGGATAGCGTCAACCTACGAGCAGTACTTC.

This sequence joins TRBV3-1 (or the pseudogene TRBV3-2) and TRBJ1-2, with 9 bases aligning to TRBD1. CDR1 and CDR2 (germline): LGHDT, YNNKEL (reference sequence). J lost 8 bases, V lost 3 bases, and 10 bases had no gene match. This CDR3 comprises 15 residues. The CDR3 coding sequence is TGTGCCAGCAGCCATGCCCCGGGACAGGGAGGCGGCTACACCTTC. As protein: CASSHAPGQGGGYTF.

The chain recombines TRBV5-1 with TRBJ2-7; D remains ambiguous. The germline CDR1 and CDR2 sequences are SGHRS and YFSETQ. The germline V and J ends were trimmed by 2 bases and 5 bases, with 14 bases remaining between them. The CDR3 is 14 amino acids. The CDR3 region is CASSFSLRDNEQYF. In nucleotides, the CDR3 is TGCGCCAGCAGCTTTTCCTTGCGAGACAACGAGCAGTACTTC.

The chain uses TRBV28 and TRBJ2-6; D perhaps matches TRBD1 (6 bases). The length of the CDR3 is 18 residues. V was pared by 3 bases and J by 0 bases, with 15 bases between. The germline CDR1 and CDR2 sequences are MDHEN and SYDVKM. The CDR3 sequence is CASSFSQGLSSGANVLTF. CDR3 sequence (DNA): TGTGCCAGCAGTTTTTCTCAGGGGTTAAGCTCTGGGGCCAACGTCCTGACTTTC.

This clone occurred a few times. The CDR3 bases are TGTGCCAGCCGAGGCAGTCTCCACAATGAGCAGTTCTTC. Translation: CASRGSLHNEQFF. The gene calls are TRBV2 and TRBJ2-1; D is ambiguous. This CDR3 has 13 amino acids. The V end lost 8 bases, the J end lost 5 bases, and 13 bases lay between the germline ends. Germline values: CDR1 SNHLY, CDR2 FYNNEI. Full variable domain (missing parts from reference TRBV2 and TRBJ2-1): EPEVTQTPSHQVTQMGQEVILRCVPISNHLYFYWYRQILGQKVEFLVSFYNNEISEKSEIFDDQFSVERPDGSNFTLKIRSTKLEDSAMYFCASRGSLHNEQFFGPGTRLTVL.

This chain uses TRBV27 with TRBJ2-3; TRBD2 might be the D (6 bases). This CDR3 has 15 amino acids. In germline, CDR1 is MNHEY, CDR2 SMNVEV (reference sequence). Trimming took 7 bases from V and 1 from J, leaving 15 bases between them. In DNA, the CDR3 is TGTGCCAGCAAAGTAGCGGATTGGCGCACAGATACGCAGTATTTT. Protein product: CASKVADWRTDTQYF.

The V call is TRBV27, the J call TRBJ1-1; no firm D call. This CDR3 has 13 amino acids. The V gene's germline CDR1 is MNHEY and CDR2 SMNVEV (reference sequence). V shed 5 bases and J shed 5 bases, with 12 bases lying between them. In DNA form, the CDR3 reads TGTGCCAGCAGTCAGGTCACGAGAACTGAAGCTTTCTTT. It translates to CASSQVTRTEAFF.

The chain is built from TRBV18 and TRBJ2-7, with 7 bases that match TRBD1. Germline trimming cut 2 bases from V and 3 bases from J; bases unmatched to any gene: 4. CDR1 and CDR2 from the germline V gene are KGHSH and LQKENI. This CDR3 spans 14 amino acids. In DNA form, the CDR3 reads TGTGCCAGCTCACCAGCCGGGACAGACTACGAGCAGTACTTC. Translated: CASSPAGTDYEQYF.

This chain connects TRBV6-5 to TRBJ1-2, with 7 nucleotides matching TRBD1. J was trimmed by 3 bases and V by 4 bases; bases with no gene match: 5. The CDR3 extends over 14 amino acids. Germline CDR1 reads MNHEY; CDR2 reads SVGAGI. This CDR3 reads CASSSKGAYYGYTF. CDR3 nucleotides: TGTGCCAGCAGTTCGAAGGGGGCGTACTATGGCTACACCTTC.